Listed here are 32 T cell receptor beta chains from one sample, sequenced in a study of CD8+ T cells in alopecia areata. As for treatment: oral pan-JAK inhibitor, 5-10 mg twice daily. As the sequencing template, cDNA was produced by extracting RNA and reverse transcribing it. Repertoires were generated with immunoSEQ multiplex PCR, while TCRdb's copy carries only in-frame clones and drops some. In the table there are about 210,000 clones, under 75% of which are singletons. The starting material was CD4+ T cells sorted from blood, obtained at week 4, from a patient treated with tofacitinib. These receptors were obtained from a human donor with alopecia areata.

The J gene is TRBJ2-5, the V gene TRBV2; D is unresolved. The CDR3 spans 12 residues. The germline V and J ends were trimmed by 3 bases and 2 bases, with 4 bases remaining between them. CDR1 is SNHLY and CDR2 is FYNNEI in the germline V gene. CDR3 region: CASSEGQETQYF. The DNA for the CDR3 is TGTGCCAGCAGTGAGGGTCAAGAGACCCAGTACTTC.

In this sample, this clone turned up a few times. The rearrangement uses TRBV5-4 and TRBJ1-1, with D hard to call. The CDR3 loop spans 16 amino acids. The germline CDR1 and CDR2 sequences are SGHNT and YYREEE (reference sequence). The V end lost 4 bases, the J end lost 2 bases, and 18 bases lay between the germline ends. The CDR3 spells CASSPSTRTENTEAFF. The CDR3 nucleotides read TGTGCCAGCAGCCCATCGACGAGGACGGAAAACACTGAAGCTTTCTTT.

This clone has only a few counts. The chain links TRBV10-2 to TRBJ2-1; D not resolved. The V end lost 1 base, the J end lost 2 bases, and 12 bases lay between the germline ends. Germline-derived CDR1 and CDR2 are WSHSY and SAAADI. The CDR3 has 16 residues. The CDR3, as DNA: TGCGCCAGCAGTGAGTTTAGGCAGGACCCCTACAATGAGCAGTTCTTC. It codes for CASSEFRQDPYNEQFF.

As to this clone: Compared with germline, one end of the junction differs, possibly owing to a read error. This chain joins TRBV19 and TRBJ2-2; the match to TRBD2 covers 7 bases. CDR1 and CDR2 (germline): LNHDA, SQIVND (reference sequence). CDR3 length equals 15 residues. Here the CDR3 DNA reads TGTGCCAGTAGTCCCTTGGGAGGGAACACCGAGGAGCTGTTTTTT. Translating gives CASSPLGGNTEELFF.

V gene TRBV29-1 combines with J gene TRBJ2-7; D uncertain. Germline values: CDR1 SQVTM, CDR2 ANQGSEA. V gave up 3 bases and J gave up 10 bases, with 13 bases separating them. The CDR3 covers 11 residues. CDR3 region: CSVEIRTDQYF. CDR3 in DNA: TGCAGCGTTGAGATTCGGACCGACCAGTACTTC.

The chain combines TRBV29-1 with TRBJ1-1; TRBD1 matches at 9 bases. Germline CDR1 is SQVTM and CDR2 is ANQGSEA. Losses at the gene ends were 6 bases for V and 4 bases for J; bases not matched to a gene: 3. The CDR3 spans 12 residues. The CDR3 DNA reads TGCAGCGTGGCGACAGGGGGCACTGAAGCTTTCTTT. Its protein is CSVATGGTEAFF. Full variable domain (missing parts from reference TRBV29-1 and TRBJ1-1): SAVISQKPSRDICQRGTSLTIQCQVDSQVTMMFWYRQQPGQSLTLIATANQGSEATYESGFVIDKFPISRPNLTFSTLTVSNMSPEDSSIYLCSVATGGTEAFFGQGTRLTVV.

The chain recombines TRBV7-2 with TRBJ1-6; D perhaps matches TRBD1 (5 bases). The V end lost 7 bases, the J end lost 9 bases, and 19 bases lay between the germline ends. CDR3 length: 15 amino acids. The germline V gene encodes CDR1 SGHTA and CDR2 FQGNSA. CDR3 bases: TGTGCCAGCAACACTAGGGGCAGAAACTTTTCACCCCTCCACTTT. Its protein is CASNTRGRNFSPLHF.

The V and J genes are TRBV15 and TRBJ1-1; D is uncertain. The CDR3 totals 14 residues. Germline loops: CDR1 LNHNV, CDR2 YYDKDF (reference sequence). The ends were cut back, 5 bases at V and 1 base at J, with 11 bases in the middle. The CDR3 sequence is CATSETGRNTEAFF. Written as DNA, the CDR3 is TGTGCCACCAGCGAGACGGGCCGGAACACTGAAGCTTTCTTT.

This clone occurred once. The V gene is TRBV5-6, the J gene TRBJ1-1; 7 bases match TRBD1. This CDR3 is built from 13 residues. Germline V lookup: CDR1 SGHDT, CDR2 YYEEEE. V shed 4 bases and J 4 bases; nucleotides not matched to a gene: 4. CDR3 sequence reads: CASSRQGVTEAFF. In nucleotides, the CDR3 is TGTGCCAGCAGCCGACAGGGTGTCACTGAAGCTTTCTTT.

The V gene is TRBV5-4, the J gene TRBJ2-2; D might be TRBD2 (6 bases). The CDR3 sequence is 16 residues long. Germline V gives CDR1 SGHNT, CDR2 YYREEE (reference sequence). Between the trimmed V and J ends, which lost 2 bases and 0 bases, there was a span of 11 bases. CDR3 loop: CASSLPGTANTGELFF. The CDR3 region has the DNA TGTGCCAGCAGCTTACCCGGGACTGCGAACACCGGGGAGCTGTTTTTT.

The CDR3 reads CARSPGQYTGELFF. Written as DNA, the CDR3 is TGTGCCAGATCACCGGGACAGTACACCGGGGAGCTGTTTTTT. V and J are TRBV30 and TRBJ2-2, with TRBD1 matching over 7 bases. Germline CDR1 is GTSNPN and CDR2 is SVGIG (reference sequence). The CDR3 runs to 14 residues. Trimming took 8 bases from V and 3 from J; bases not matched to a gene: 9.

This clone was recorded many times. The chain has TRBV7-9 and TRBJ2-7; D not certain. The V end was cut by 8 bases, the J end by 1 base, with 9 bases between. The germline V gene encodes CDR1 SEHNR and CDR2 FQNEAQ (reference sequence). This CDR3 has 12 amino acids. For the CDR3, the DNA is TGTGCCAGCTCTCTAAGTTCCTACGAGCAGTACTTC. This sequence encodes CASSLSSYEQYF.

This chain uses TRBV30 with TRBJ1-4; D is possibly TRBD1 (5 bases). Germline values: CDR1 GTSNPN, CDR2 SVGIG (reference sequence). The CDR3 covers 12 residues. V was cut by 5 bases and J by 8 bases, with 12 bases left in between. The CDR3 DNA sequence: TGTGCCTGGGGGTTTCGGGGCGAAAAACTGTTTTTT. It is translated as CAWGFRGEKLFF.

The CDR3 coding sequence is TGCGCCAGCAGCTGGCCGAAGGACCAGAACACCGGGGAGCTGTTTTTT. Translation: CASSWPKDQNTGELFF. J is TRBJ2-2 and V is TRBV5-1, with unresolved D. Per the germline V gene, CDR1 is SGHRS and CDR2 is YFSETQ. The CDR3 is 16 amino acids. Trimming left V 3 bases short and J 1 base short, with 13 bases between.

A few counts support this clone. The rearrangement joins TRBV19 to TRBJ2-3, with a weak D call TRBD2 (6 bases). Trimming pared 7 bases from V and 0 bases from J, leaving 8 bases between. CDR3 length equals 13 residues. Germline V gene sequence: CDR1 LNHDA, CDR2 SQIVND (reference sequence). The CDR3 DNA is TGTGCCAGTATGGGGACTAGCACAGATACGCAGTATTTT. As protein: CASMGTSTDTQYF.

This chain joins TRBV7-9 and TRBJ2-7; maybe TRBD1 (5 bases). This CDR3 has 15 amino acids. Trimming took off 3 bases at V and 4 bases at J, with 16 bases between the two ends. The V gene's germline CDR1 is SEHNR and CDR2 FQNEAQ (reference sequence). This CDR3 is CASSLGAQGAYEQYF. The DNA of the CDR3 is TGTGCCAGCAGCTTGGGTGCTCAGGGTGCGTACGAGCAGTACTTC.

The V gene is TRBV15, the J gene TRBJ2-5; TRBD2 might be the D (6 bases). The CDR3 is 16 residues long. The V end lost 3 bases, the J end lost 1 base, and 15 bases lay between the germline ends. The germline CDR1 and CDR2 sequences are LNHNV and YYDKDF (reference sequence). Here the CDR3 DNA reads TGTGCCACCAGCAGGCCATCGGGGGATCTCCAAGAGACCCAGTACTTC. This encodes CATSRPSGDLQETQYF.

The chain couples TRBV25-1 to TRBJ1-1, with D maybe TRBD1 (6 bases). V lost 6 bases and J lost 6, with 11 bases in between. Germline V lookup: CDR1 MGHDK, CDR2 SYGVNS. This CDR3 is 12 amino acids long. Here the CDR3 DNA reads TGTGCCAGCAGCGAGGGGGGGTCTGAAGCTTTCTTT. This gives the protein CASSEGGSEAFF.

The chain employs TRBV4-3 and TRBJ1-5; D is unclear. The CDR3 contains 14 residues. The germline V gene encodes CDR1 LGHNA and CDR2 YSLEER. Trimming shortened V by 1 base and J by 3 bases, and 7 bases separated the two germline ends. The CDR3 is CASSQGAFNQPQHF. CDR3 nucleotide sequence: TGCGCCAGCAGCCAAGGCGCCTTCAATCAGCCCCAGCATTTT.

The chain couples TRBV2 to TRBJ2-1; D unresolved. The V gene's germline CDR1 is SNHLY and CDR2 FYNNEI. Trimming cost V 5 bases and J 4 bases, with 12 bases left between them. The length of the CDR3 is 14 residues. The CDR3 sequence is CASSPEDHYNEQFF. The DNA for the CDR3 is TGTGCCAGCAGTCCCGAGGACCATTACAATGAGCAGTTCTTC.

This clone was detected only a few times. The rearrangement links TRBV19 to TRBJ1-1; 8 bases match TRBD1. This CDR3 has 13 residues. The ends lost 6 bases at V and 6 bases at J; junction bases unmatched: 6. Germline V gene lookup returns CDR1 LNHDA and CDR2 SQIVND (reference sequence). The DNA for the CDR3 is TGTGCCAGTAGCGGACAGGGTGGTGCTGAAGCTTTCTTT. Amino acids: CASSGQGGAEAFF.

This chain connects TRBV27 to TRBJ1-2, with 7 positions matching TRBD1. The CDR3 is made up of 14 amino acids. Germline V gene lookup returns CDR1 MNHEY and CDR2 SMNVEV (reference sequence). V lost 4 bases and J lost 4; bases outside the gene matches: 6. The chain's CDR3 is CASSYRGGGYGYTF. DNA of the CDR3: TGTGCCAGCAGTTACAGGGGCGGGGGCTATGGCTACACCTTC.

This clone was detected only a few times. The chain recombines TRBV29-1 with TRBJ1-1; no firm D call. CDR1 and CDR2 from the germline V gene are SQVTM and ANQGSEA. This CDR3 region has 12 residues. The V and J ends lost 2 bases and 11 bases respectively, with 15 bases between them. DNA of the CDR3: TGCAGCGTTGAAATCGGCCCTGGGAGGGCTTTCTTT. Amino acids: CSVEIGPGRAFF.

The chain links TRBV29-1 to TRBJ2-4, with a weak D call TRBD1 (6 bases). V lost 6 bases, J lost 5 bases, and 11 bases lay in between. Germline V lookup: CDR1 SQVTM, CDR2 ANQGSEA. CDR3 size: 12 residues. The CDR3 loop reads CSVEDRENIQYF. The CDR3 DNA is TGCAGCGTGGAGGACAGAGAAAACATTCAGTACTTC.

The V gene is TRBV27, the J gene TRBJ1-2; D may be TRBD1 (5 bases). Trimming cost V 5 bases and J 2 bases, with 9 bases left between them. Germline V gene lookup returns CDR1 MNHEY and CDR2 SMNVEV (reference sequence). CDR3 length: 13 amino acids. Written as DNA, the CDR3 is TGTGCCAGCAGTGTTACAGGAAACTATGGCTACACCTTC. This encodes CASSVTGNYGYTF.

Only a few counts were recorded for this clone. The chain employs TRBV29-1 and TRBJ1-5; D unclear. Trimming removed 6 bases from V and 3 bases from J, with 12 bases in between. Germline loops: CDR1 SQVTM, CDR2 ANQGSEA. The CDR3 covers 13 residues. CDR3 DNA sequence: TGCAGCGTGATACCGGGCCCCAATCAGCCCCAGCATTTT. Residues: CSVIPGPNQPQHF.

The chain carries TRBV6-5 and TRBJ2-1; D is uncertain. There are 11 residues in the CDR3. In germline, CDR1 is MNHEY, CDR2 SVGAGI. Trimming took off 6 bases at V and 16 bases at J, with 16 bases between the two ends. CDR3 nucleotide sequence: TGTGCCAGCAGGCTCCTCGGTAGGGAATTCTTC. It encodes CASRLLGREFF.

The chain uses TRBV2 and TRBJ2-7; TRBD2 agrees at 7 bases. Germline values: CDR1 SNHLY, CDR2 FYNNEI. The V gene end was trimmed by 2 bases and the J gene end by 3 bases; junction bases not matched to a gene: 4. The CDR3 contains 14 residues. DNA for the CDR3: TGTGCCAGCAGTGAATCGGGGGGTTTCTACGAGCAGTACTTC. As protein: CASSESGGFYEQYF. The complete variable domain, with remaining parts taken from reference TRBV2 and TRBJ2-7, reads EPEVTQTPSHQVTQMGQEVILRCVPISNHLYFYWYRQILGQKVEFLVSFYNNEISEKSEIFDDQFSVERPDGSNFTLKIRSTKLEDSAMYFCASSESGGFYEQYFGPGTRLTVT.

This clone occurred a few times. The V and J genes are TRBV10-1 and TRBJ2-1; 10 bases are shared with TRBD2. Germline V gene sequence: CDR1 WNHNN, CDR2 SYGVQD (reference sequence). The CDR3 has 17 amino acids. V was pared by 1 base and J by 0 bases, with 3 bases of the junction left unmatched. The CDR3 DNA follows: TGCGCCAGCAGTGAGTTAGCGGGGGGACGCTCCTACAATGAGCAGTTCTTC. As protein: CASSELAGGRSYNEQFF.

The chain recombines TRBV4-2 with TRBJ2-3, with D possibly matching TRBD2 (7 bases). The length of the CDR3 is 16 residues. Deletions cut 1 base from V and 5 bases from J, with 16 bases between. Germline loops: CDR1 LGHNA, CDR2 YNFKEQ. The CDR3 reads CASSQVMRGGEDTQYF. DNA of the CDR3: TGTGCCAGCAGCCAAGTTATGAGGGGGGGTGAAGATACGCAGTATTTT.

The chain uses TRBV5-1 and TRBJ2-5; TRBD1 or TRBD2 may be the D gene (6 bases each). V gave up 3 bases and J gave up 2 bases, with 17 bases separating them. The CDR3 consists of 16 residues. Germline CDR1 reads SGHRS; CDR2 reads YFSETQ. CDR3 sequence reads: CASSSAGGDMQETQYF. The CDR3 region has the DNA TGCGCCAGCAGCTCCGCCGGAGGGGACATGCAAGAGACCCAGTACTTC.

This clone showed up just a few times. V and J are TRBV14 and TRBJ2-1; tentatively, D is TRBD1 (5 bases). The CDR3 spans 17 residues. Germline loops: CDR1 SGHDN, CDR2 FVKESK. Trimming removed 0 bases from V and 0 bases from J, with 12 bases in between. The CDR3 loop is CASSQDPGQSSYNEQFF. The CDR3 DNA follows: TGTGCCAGCAGCCAAGATCCAGGGCAGAGCTCCTACAATGAGCAGTTCTTC.